This is a list of T cell receptor beta chains from one sample in a study of blood T cells in healthy people across ages. TCRdb passed the 5' RACE reads through MiXCR, listing each CDR3 protein once. The sample lists 700,000 or so distinct CDR3 sequences, 35% to 50% occurring once. The sample consisted of blood. These receptors were taken from a man older than 75 in good health. CDR3s include the opening cysteine and the closing phenylalanine or tryptophan. D genes are given only for firm matches. Clone size is given for some rows only: seen once, a few or many times, or a class if the clone is expanded.

-,TRBJ1-1,few,TRBV28,TGTGCCAGCAGGACTATGAACACTGAAGCTTTCTTT,CASRTMNTEAFF
-,TRBJ2-7,few,TRBV2,TGTGCCAGCAGTGAACAGGCTAGATCCGAGCAGTACTTC,CASSEQARSEQYF
-,TRBJ1-2,-,TRBV5-1,TGCGCCAGCAGCTTGGAAGCGGCAGGGGTTGCCGTTCGGTCCTATGGCTACACCTTC,CASSLEAAGVAVRSYGYTF
-,TRBJ2-1,-,TRBV7-8,TGTGCCAGCAGCTTACGGGACGGTGGGGGCAATGAGCAGTTCTTC,CASSLRDGGGNEQFF
-,TRBJ1-5,-,TRBV7-2,TGTGCCAGCAGCTTTAACAGGGAGAGCAATCAGCCCCAGCATTTT,CASSFNRESNQPQHF
-,TRBJ2-7,few,TRBV11-2,TGTGCCAGCAGCTCAGGTTTGCAGGCGGGTATGAGAGAGCAGTACTTC,CASSSGLQAGMREQYF
TRBD1,TRBJ1-6,-,TRBV25-1,TGTGCCAGCAGTGGACAGGGGAGCTCCTATAATTCACCCCTCCACTTT,CASSGQGSSYNSPLHF
TRBD1,TRBJ1-2,-,TRBV4-3,TGCGCCAGCAGCCAACCTACAGGGGATGGCTACACCTTC,CASSQPTGDGYTF
-,TRBJ2-1,-,TRBV21-1,TGTGCCAGCAGCAGAACGAACAGAGGCTCCTACAATGAGCAGTTCTTC,CASSRTNRGSYNEQFF
TRBD2,TRBJ2-1,few,TRBV30,TGTGCCTGGAGTGAGCGGGAGAATGAGCAGTTCTTC,CAWSERENEQFF
TRBD1,TRBJ1-2,few,TRBV27,TGTGCCAGCACCACCCGAGGGACAGGGACAAACTATGGCTACACCTTC,CASTTRGTGTNYGYTF
-,TRBJ2-7,-,TRBV24-1,TGTGCCACCAGTGACCCCAGCCTCGGGAGTACCCACAATGAGCAGTACTTC,CATSDPSLGSTHNEQYF
TRBD2,TRBJ2-1,-,TRBV4-1,TGCGCCAGCAGCCAAGATCCTAGCGGGGGGGCCAAGAGGACCTACAATGAGCAGTTCTTC,CASSQDPSGGAKRTYNEQFF
TRBD1,TRBJ2-7,many,TRBV7-2,TGTGCCAGCAGCCCAAGGACAGGGATATACGAGCAGTACTTC,CASSPRTGIYEQYF
TRBD1,TRBJ1-4,few,TRBV6-2/TRBV6-3,TGTGCCAGCAGTACCGGGACAGACGTTGAAAAACTGTTTTTT,CASSTGTDVEKLFF
TRBD2,TRBJ2-7,few,TRBV3-1,TGTGCCAGCAGCCAAAGCCTAGCGGGGGCCGAGCAGTACTTC,CASSQSLAGAEQYF
-,TRBJ2-7,-,TRBV28,TGTGCCAGCATACAGGGTAGGCCCTGGGGCGAGCAGTACTTC,CASIQGRPWGEQYF
-,TRBJ1-5,-,TRBV6-2/TRBV6-3,TGTGCCAGCAGTCCTAGGACCGGCAGGAGTCAGCCCCAGCATTTT,CASSPRTGRSQPQHF